The following is a T cell receptor (beta chain) sequence with its context. These data are taken from a study of blood T cell repertoires in COVID-19. As for the study in general: The cDNA or gDNA used as material had been derived from T cells, B-cell-depleted T cells, or PBMCs.

Per the study methods: How many nucleated cells were present was estimated from reference gene primer amplification. Clones were sequenced by immunoSEQ multiplex PCR, and TCRdb holds only the in-frame ones, with some missing. V and J calls and clone size follow that table, whereas D and trimming were derived from the DNA. The data hold hundreds of thousands of clones, with 75% to 90% observed a single time. This CDR3 region has 12 residues. CDR1 is SGHAT, CDR2 FQNNGV, per germline. The ends were cut back, 5 bases at V and 5 bases at J, with 10 bases in the middle. The clonotype comes from a woman aged 70-85 years with active or convalescent COVID-19. Sequencing input: peripheral blood. The chain has TRBV11-2 and TRBJ2-7, with D uncertain. The CDR3: CASSPTRDEQYF. The CDR3 DNA sequence: TGTGCCAGCAGCCCCACCCGGGACGAGCAGTACTTC.